One sample yielded the 15 T cell receptor beta chains listed below, sequenced in a study of CD4+ T cells in melanoma. Here immunoSEQ multiplex PCR was the method, and the copy in TCRdb shows in-frame clones only, minus some. Altogether roughly 3,900 clones are present, less than 80% being singletons, with the ten largest covering around 10%. The specimen sequenced was tumor tissue. Every receptor here comes from a human donor with melanoma.

Only one count was recorded for this clone. The genes are TRBV21-1 and TRBJ1-4. TRBV21-1 is tagged as a pseudogene. CDR3 size: 11 residues. In DNA, the CDR3 is TGTGCCAGCCATAACGGGGAAAAACTGTTTTTT. It translates to CASHNGEKLFF.

J is TRBJ1-1 and V is TRBV13; possible D gene TRBD1, 6 bases. The CDR3 is 15 residues long. V lost 5 bases, J lost 0 bases, and 13 bases lay in between. CDR1 PRHDT and CDR2 FYEKMQ come from the germline V gene (reference sequence). The CDR3 DNA is TGTGCCAGCAGCCCCCGCAGGGGCCTGAACACTGAAGCTTTCTTT. Its protein is CASSPRRGLNTEAFF.

The genes are TRBV9 and TRBJ1-2, with D perhaps TRBD1 (5 bases). CDR3 size: 15 residues. Trimming shortened V by 4 bases and J by 4 bases, and 17 bases separated the two germline ends. Germline CDR1 and CDR2: SGDLS and YYNGEE. CDR3 in amino acids: CASSPYSGGSYGYTF. CDR3 in DNA: TGTGCCAGCAGCCCATATTCTGGGGGGAGCTATGGCTACACCTTC.

In its sample, this clone was seen a few times. V is TRBV29-1 and J is TRBJ2-4; the match to TRBD1 covers 7 bases. Germline V CDR1 and CDR2: SQVTM, ANQGSEA. CDR3 length equals 13 residues. Trimming cost V 6 bases and J 11 bases; bases outside gene matches: 13. The CDR3 nucleotides read TGCAGCGTACTCCGACAGGGAATCCCCCTTCAGTACTTC. It translates to CSVLRQGIPLQYF. Full variable domain (outside the CDR3, taken from reference TRBV29-1 and TRBJ2-4): SAVISQKPSRDICQRGTSLTIQCQVDSQVTMMFWYRQQPGQSLTLIATANQGSEATYESGFVIDKFPISRPNLTFSTLTVSNMSPEDSSIYLCSVLRQGIPLQYFGAGTRLSVL.

The rearrangement uses TRBV4-2 and TRBJ2-7; D is perhaps TRBD2 (6 bases). In germline, CDR1 is LGHNA, CDR2 YNFKEQ. Trimming removed 3 bases at V and 6 bases at J, with 18 bases between. CDR3 length equals 15 residues. The DNA for the CDR3 is TGTGCCAGCAGCCATGGGCGAGGCGGGGTCGCCGAGCAGTACTTC. Its protein product is CASSHGRGGVAEQYF.

The rearrangement joins TRBV7-3 to TRBJ1-3, with 8 bases aligning to TRBD1. The CDR3 loop spans 15 amino acids. With V trimmed by 2 bases and J by 3 bases, 3 bases remained unmatched. Germline V gene sequence: CDR1 SGHTA, CDR2 FQGTGA. The chain's CDR3 is CASSLSRGHGNTIYF. CDR3 nucleotide sequence: TGTGCCAGCAGCTTATCCAGGGGGCATGGAAACACCATATATTTT.

V gene TRBV5-6 combines with J gene TRBJ1-2; D ambiguous. Trimming cost V 0 bases and J 4 bases, with 7 bases left between them. In germline, CDR1 is SGHDT, CDR2 YYEEEE. The CDR3 sequence is 13 residues long. As DNA, the CDR3 is TGTGCCAGCAGCTTGGTGGTCAGCTATGGCTACACCTTC. Its translation: CASSLVVSYGYTF.

This chain connects TRBV9 to TRBJ1-5, with D uncertain. Germline V gene data show CDR1 as SGDLS and CDR2 as YYNGEE. V gave up 6 bases and J gave up 2 bases, with 18 bases separating them. This CDR3 is 16 amino acids long. The CDR3 DNA reads TGTGCCAGCATCCACCGTCCCGGGATGGGCAATCAGCCCCAGCATTTT. Protein sequence: CASIHRPGMGNQPQHF.

The chain has TRBV2 and TRBJ2-6; D is unclear. CDR1 SNHLY and CDR2 FYNNEI come from the germline V gene. The ends were cut back, 7 bases at V and 0 bases at J, with 13 bases in the middle. The CDR3 length is 16 residues. The CDR3 nucleotides are TGTGCCAGCACCCCCCGCGACCTCTCTGGGGCCAACGTCCTGACTTTC. Translated: CASTPRDLSGANVLTF.

This clone has a handful of counts. The genes are TRBV5-4 and TRBJ1-2; D is perhaps TRBD1 (5 bases). Germline CDR1 SGHNT, CDR2 YYREEE (reference sequence). Trimming pared 4 bases from V and 6 bases from J, leaving 13 bases between. This CDR3 has 13 residues. The CDR3 DNA sequence: TGTGCCAGCAGCGCAGCCTTGGGGGATGGCTACACCTTC. This translates into CASSAALGDGYTF.

The chain links TRBV6-1 to TRBJ2-7, with D possibly being TRBD1 (5 bases). Germline CDR1 MNHNS, CDR2 SASEGT. This CDR3 spans 12 amino acids. V lost 6 bases, J lost 6 bases, and 12 bases lay in between. The CDR3 spells CASRIKGLEQYF. CDR3 bases: TGTGCCAGCAGGATTAAGGGGCTCGAGCAGTACTTC.

Only a few counts were recorded for this clone. The chain is built from TRBV28 and TRBJ2-7, with D possibly TRBD2 on 6 matching bases. V lost 6 bases and J lost 6, with 15 bases in between. The V gene's germline CDR1 is MDHEN and CDR2 SYDVKM. The CDR3 is 13 residues long. The CDR3 spells CASRAAGRPEQYF. In nucleotides, the CDR3 is TGTGCCAGCAGAGCGGCGGGACGACCCGAGCAGTACTTC.

This sequence joins TRBV11-2 and TRBJ1-4, with unresolved D. The germline CDR1 and CDR2 sequences are SGHAT and FQNNGV. V was cut by 2 bases and J by 10 bases, with 17 bases left in between. This CDR3 comprises 15 residues. This CDR3 reads CASSLHGVDSAKLFF. The CDR3 DNA reads TGTGCCAGCAGCTTACACGGGGTGGACTCGGCAAAACTGTTTTTT.

This clone is large (0.1 to 1%) within its sample. CDR3 sequence: CASNSGTSFEQFF. The CDR3 coding sequence is TGTGCCAGCAATTCCGGGACTTCCTTTGAGCAGTTCTTC. The V call is TRBV13, the J call TRBJ2-1; a possible D gene is TRBD2 (6 bases). The V gene's germline CDR1 is PRHDT and CDR2 FYEKMQ (reference sequence). CDR3 size: 13 residues. V lost 7 bases, J lost 9 bases, and 16 bases lay in between.

Concerning this clone: At one boundary the junction diverges from the germline segment, which might be a read error. The V and J genes are TRBV7-2 and TRBJ1-2; D unclear. The CDR3 has 14 amino acids. Germline lookup yields CDR1 SGHTA and CDR2 FQGNSA. CDR3 nucleotides: TGTGCCGGCAGCTTAGGAGGGCGCAGCTATGGCTACACCTTC. It codes for CAGSLGGRSYGYTF.